A single sample gave rise to the 30 T cell receptor beta chains below, sequenced in a study of early T cells in non-severe SARS-CoV-2 infection. TCRdb re-derived calls from the 5' RACE reads in MiXCR, one entry per CDR3 protein. The repertoire holds around 60,000 distinct CDR3 sequences, with about 13% as singletons. The source material was whole blood. All receptors derive from an adult who was a healthcare worker with PCR-confirmed SARS-CoV-2 infection or an uninfected control (not recorded which).

This clonotype was observed many times. The V and J genes are TRBV24-1 and TRBJ2-3, with 13 bases matching TRBD2. Germline V lookup: CDR1 KGHDR, CDR2 SFDVKD. V lost 3 bases, J lost 8 bases, and 10 bases stayed unmatched. The CDR3 extends over 17 amino acids. The CDR3 is CATSDTRTSGRGRTQYF. The CDR3 DNA reads TGTGCCACCAGTGATACCCGGACTAGCGGGAGAGGACGTACGCAGTATTTT.

Note on this clonotype: At one end the junction does not follow the germline gene, possibly because of a read error. The chain uses TRBV7-7 and TRBJ2-5, with D possibly matching TRBD1 (6 bases). This CDR3 comprises 14 residues. Germline V gene data show CDR1 as SSHAT and CDR2 as FNYEAQ (reference sequence). This chain's CDR3 is CASSLQGLAETQYF. The CDR3 region has the DNA TGTGCTAGCAGCTTGCAGGGGTTGGCGGAGACCCAGTACTTC.

Ten or more counts support this clonotype. This chain connects TRBV18 to TRBJ2-5; a possible D gene is TRBD2 (6 bases). The CDR3 runs to 14 residues. V was cut by 2 bases and J by 2 bases, with 9 bases left in between. From germline, CDR1 is KGHSH and CDR2 LQKENI. The CDR3 DNA reads as TGTGCCAGCTCACCAATCCGGGGGCAAGAGACCCAGTACTTC. It codes for CASSPIRGQETQYF.

This sequence joins TRBV19 and TRBJ2-7; 7 bases map to TRBD2. V was clipped by 7 bases and J by 2 bases; unmatched bases: 5. CDR3 length equals 13 residues. CDR1 LNHDA and CDR2 SQIVND come from the germline V gene (reference sequence). The DNA for the CDR3 is TGTGCCAGTAACCCTAGCGGTACCTACGAGCAGTACTTC. Encoded protein: CASNPSGTYEQYF.

The chain carries TRBV19 and TRBJ2-1, with 10 bases aligning to TRBD1. CDR1 and CDR2 from the germline V gene are LNHDA and SQIVND (reference sequence). V was pared by 3 bases and J by 3 bases, with 5 bases of the junction left unmatched. This CDR3 has 16 amino acids. The CDR3 nucleotides are TGTGCCAGTAGTATCCCTGGACAGGGGGGCTACAATGAGCAGTTCTTC. Its translation is CASSIPGQGGYNEQFF.

This clonotype was counted a few times. The chain joins TRBV6-2 or TRBV6-3 to TRBJ2-2; 13 bases fit TRBD2. CDR3 length: 17 residues. Germline CDR1 and CDR2: MNHEY and SVGEGT. Germline trimming cut 2 bases from V and 4 bases from J; bases unmatched to any gene: 4. CDR3 sequence (DNA): TGTGCCAGCAGTTACGGGGGACTAGCGGGGATCACCGGGGAGCTGTTTTTT. Amino acid sequence: CASSYGGLAGITGELFF.

This clonotype came up a few times. The gene calls are TRBV5-6 and TRBJ1-1; D not resolved. Germline V gives CDR1 SGHDT, CDR2 YYEEEE. The CDR3 is made up of 16 amino acids. Trimming left V 4 bases short and J 0 bases short, with 16 bases between. CDR3 coding DNA: TGTGCCAGCAGCCGACCCCCGGAGCGGATGAACACTGAAGCTTTCTTT. It specifies CASSRPPERMNTEAFF. Using reference TRBV5-6 and TRBJ1-1 for the parts outside the CDR3, the full variable domain is DAGVTQSPTHLIKTRGQQVTLRCSPKSGHDTVSWYQQALGQGPQFIFQYYEEEERQRGNFPDRFSGHQFPNYSSELNVNALLLGDSALYLCASSRPPERMNTEAFFGQGTRLTVV.

This clonotype showed up just a few times. The chain employs TRBV2 and TRBJ2-3, with D perhaps given as TRBD1 or TRBD2 (6 bases each). Germline V gives CDR1 SNHLY, CDR2 FYNNEI. The CDR3 totals 14 residues. Trimming took off 7 bases at V and 7 bases at J, with 18 bases between the two ends. CDR3 nucleotides: TGTGCCAGCACAGAGGGGGACTTCACCTATACGCAGTATTTT. Protein product: CASTEGDFTYTQYF.

This clonotype was picked up a small number of times. The genes are TRBV29-1 and TRBJ2-2; 7 bases are shared with TRBD1. Germline V gene lookup returns CDR1 SQVTM and CDR2 ANQGSEA. J gave up 4 bases and V 4 bases, and 6 bases lay outside the gene matches. The CDR3 is made up of 14 amino acids. In nucleotides, the CDR3 is TGCAGCGTTGGAGAGGGGGCAGGCACCGGGGAGCTGTTTTTT. Its translation: CSVGEGAGTGELFF.

This clonotype has a handful of counts. CDR3 DNA sequence: TGCAGTGCTTCGGACAGGGGGGCAGTAAATGAAAAACTGTTTTTT. This codes for CSASDRGAVNEKLFF. J is TRBJ1-4 and V is TRBV20-1, with 10 bases fitting TRBD1. Germline V gene data show CDR1 as DFQATT and CDR2 as SNEGSKA (reference sequence). Germline trimming cut 5 bases from V and 5 bases from J; bases unmatched to any gene: 8. CDR3 size: 15 residues.

This clonotype was recorded a few times. The gene calls are TRBV28 and TRBJ1-2, with 8 bases that match TRBD1. The CDR3 is 14 residues long. Trimming took 5 bases from V and 7 from J; bases not matched to a gene: 9. Germline CDR1 reads MDHEN; CDR2 reads SYDVKM. The CDR3 region has the DNA TGTGCCAGCAGTGACCCGGACAGGGTATTTGGCTACACCTTC. The encoded protein is CASSDPDRVFGYTF.

This chain links TRBV5-4 with TRBJ2-5; TRBD2 is a possible D gene (5 bases). V shed 3 bases and J shed 10 bases, with 16 bases lying between them. The CDR3 contains 13 residues. Germline CDR1 is SGHNT and CDR2 is YYREEE (reference sequence). CDR3 amino acids: CASSYPDSLGQYF. The CDR3 DNA reads as TGTGCCAGCAGCTATCCGGACTCCTTAGGCCAGTACTTC.

J is TRBJ2-3 and V is TRBV28, with unresolved D. Germline CDR1 MDHEN, CDR2 SYDVKM. Trimming pared 6 bases from V and 2 bases from J, leaving 18 bases between. The CDR3 totals 16 residues. The CDR3 here is CASSPHGRSDTDTQYF. DNA for the CDR3: TGTGCCAGCAGCCCACACGGGCGGTCGGACACAGATACGCAGTATTTT.

In its sample, this clonotype was seen a few times. The chain joins TRBV5-5 to TRBJ2-2; D not certain. Looked up from germline, CDR1 is SGHKS and CDR2 is YYEKEE (reference sequence). This CDR3 contains 12 residues. V lost 3 bases and J lost 7, with 7 bases in between. The CDR3 region is CASSSMGGELFF. For the CDR3, the DNA is TGTGCCAGCAGCTCGATGGGCGGGGAGCTGTTTTTT.

There are many counts of this clonotype. V gene TRBV9 combines with J gene TRBJ1-6, with TRBD1 as a possible D gene (5 bases). V lost 0 bases, J lost 0 bases, and 10 bases lay in between. Germline assignment: CDR1 SGDLS and CDR2 YYNGEE. The CDR3 loop spans 17 amino acids. The CDR3 DNA follows: TGTGCCAGCAGCGTAGAGGGGACGAGCTCCTATAATTCACCCCTCCACTTT. Protein product: CASSVEGTSSYNSPLHF. Full variable domain (outside the CDR3, taken from reference TRBV9 and TRBJ1-6): DSGVTQTPKHLITATGQRVTLRCSPRSGDLSVYWYQQSLDQGLQFLIQYYNGEERAKGNILERFSAQQFPDLHSELNLSSLELGDSALYFCASSVEGTSSYNSPLHFGNGTRLTVT.

This clonotype ranks as medium-sized. The genes are TRBV11-2 and TRBJ1-2; tentative D call: TRBD1 (5 bases). The germline V and J ends were trimmed by 5 bases and 0 bases, with 16 bases remaining between them. Germline loops: CDR1 SGHAT, CDR2 FQNNGV. CDR3 size: 16 residues. The CDR3 region has the DNA TGTGCCAGCAGCCGCGGGGGGGGATCGTCTAACTATGGCTACACCTTC. Translating it yields CASSRGGGSSNYGYTF. Complete variable domain (other parts from reference TRBV11-2 and TRBJ1-2): EAGVAQSPRYKIIEKRQSVAFWCNPISGHATLYWYQQILGQGPKLLIQFQNNGVVDDSQLPKDRFSAERLKGVDSTLKIQPAKLEDSAVYLCASSRGGGSSNYGYTFGSGTRLTVV.

This clonotype was seen a handful of times. The chain recombines TRBV5-4 with TRBJ1-1, with 8 bases lining up with TRBD1. Germline CDR1 SGHNT, CDR2 YYREEE (reference sequence). Germline trimming cut 0 bases from V and 1 base from J; bases unmatched to any gene: 2. This CDR3 region has 15 residues. CDR3 sequence reads: CASSLAGGKNTEAFF. The CDR3 DNA reads as TGTGCCAGCAGCTTGGCAGGGGGCAAGAACACTGAAGCTTTCTTT.

This clonotype was found many times. The V and J genes are TRBV7-9 and TRBJ2-7; D is uncertain. The CDR3 length is 13 residues. V lost 8 bases and J lost 5, with 16 bases in between. CDR1 and CDR2 (germline): SEHNR, FQNEAQ (reference sequence). The CDR3 bases are TGTGCCAGCTCCGGTTCGTCAGCAGACGAGCAGTACTTC. Amino acids: CASSGSSADEQYF.

This clonotype was recorded many times. The chain uses TRBV5-6 and TRBJ2-3; no reliable D call. V dropped 1 base and J dropped 5 bases, with 17 bases sitting between them. The germline CDR1 and CDR2 sequences are SGHDT and YYEEEE. The CDR3 consists of 16 residues. The CDR3 region is CASSLFADPQIDTQYF. Here the CDR3 DNA reads TGTGCCAGCAGCTTGTTTGCCGACCCCCAGATAGATACGCAGTATTTT.

This chain uses TRBV20-1 with TRBJ1-1; 7 nucleotides align to TRBD1. The CDR3 is made up of 12 amino acids. The germline V gene encodes CDR1 DFQATT and CDR2 SNEGSKA (reference sequence). J was trimmed by 7 bases and V by 4 bases; bases with no gene match: 6. CDR3 nucleotides: TGCAGTGCTATGGACCAGGGGGTTGAAGCTTTCTTT. This gives the protein CSAMDQGVEAFF.

This clonotype has a handful of counts. This sequence joins TRBV7-9 and TRBJ2-1; D possibly corresponds to TRBD1 (6 bases). This CDR3 region has 18 residues. Germline V gene sequence: CDR1 SEHNR, CDR2 FQNEAQ (reference sequence). Trimming left V 3 bases short and J 7 bases short, with 25 bases between. The CDR3 reads CASSFYGRRGGDGNEQFF. The CDR3 DNA reads as TGTGCCAGCAGCTTCTATGGACGGCGAGGGGGAGACGGGAATGAGCAGTTCTTC. The full variable domain, rest sourced from reference TRBV7-9 and TRBJ2-1, is DTGVSQNPRHKITKRGQNVTFRCDPISEHNRLYWYRQTLGQGPEFLTYFQNEAQLEKSRLLSDRFSAERPKGSFSTLEIQRTEQGDSAMYLCASSFYGRRGGDGNEQFFGPGTRLTVL.

This clonotype came up many times. The rearrangement joins TRBV7-9 to TRBJ2-3, with 8 bases lining up with TRBD2. The CDR3 is 15 residues long. The germline V gene has CDR1 SEHNR and CDR2 FQNEAQ (reference sequence). J gave up 2 bases and V 5 bases, and 6 bases lay outside the gene matches. CDR3 DNA sequence: TGTGCCAGCAGCACTAGCGGAGAATTCACAGATACGCAGTATTTT. Residues: CASSTSGEFTDTQYF.

This clonotype was seen many times. The chain links TRBV9 to TRBJ2-5; D gene ambiguous. Trimming shortened V by 0 bases and J by 2 bases, and 8 bases separated the two germline ends. The CDR3 sequence is 14 residues long. Germline V gene data show CDR1 as SGDLS and CDR2 as YYNGEE. For the CDR3, the DNA is TGTGCCAGCAGCGTAGAAGGTACACAAGAGACCCAGTACTTC. Amino acid sequence: CASSVEGTQETQYF.

This clonotype was picked up many times. This chain links TRBV4-2 with TRBJ1-5; D call uncertain. The CDR3 consists of 14 residues. In germline, CDR1 is LGHNA, CDR2 YNFKEQ. V was clipped by 0 bases and J by 7 bases, with 10 bases between them. The CDR3 here is CASSQEEAEQPQHF. CDR3 nucleotides: TGTGCCAGCAGCCAAGAGGAGGCCGAGCAGCCCCAGCATTTT.

This clonotype was detected many times. This chain uses TRBV4-3 with TRBJ2-5; TRBD1 might be the D (5 bases). Germline values: CDR1 LGHNA, CDR2 YSLEER. Trimming removed 2 bases from V and 2 bases from J, with 15 bases in between. The length of the CDR3 is 16 residues. Here the CDR3 reads CASSQLHLAGQETQYF. The DNA for the CDR3 is TGCGCCAGCAGCCAACTACACCTGGCAGGGCAAGAGACCCAGTACTTC.

This clonotype was observed a handful of times. The chain uses TRBV4-1 and TRBJ2-3; no definite D call. Germline lookup yields CDR1 MGHRA and CDR2 YSYEKL. V was clipped by 2 bases and J by 3 bases, with 9 bases between them. This CDR3 contains 14 residues. The CDR3: CASSQPDETDTQYF. The CDR3 DNA is TGCGCCAGCAGCCAACCGGACGAAACAGATACGCAGTATTTT.

The rearrangement links TRBV27 to TRBJ2-1; D uncertain. Germline lookup yields CDR1 MNHEY and CDR2 SMNVEV (reference sequence). The V end lost 6 bases, the J end lost 5 bases, and 17 bases lay between the germline ends. CDR3 length equals 15 residues. CDR3 sequence (DNA): TGTGCCAGCAGACTAACCGGGCCCATCCACAATGAGCAGTTCTTC. Translated, it gives CASRLTGPIHNEQFF.

This clonotype was picked up many times. V gene TRBV11-2 combines with J gene TRBJ1-2; D unresolved. V was shortened by 5 bases and J by 14 bases, with 12 bases between the two germline ends. This CDR3 has 10 residues. CDR1 and CDR2 (germline): SGHAT, FQNNGV. DNA for the CDR3: TGTGCCAGCAGCCCGAGGACCTGGACCTTC. It codes for CASSPRTWTF.

Details on this clonotype: A read error may explain this, as a much larger clone is one base away. This chain joins TRBV2 and TRBJ1-5; 7 bases are shared with TRBD1. CDR1 and CDR2 from the germline V gene are SNHLY and FYNNEI. The CDR3 contains 11 residues. The CDR3 DNA follows: TGTTCCAGCAGGATCAGGGGGACCCAGCATTTT. It translates to CSSRIRGTQHF.

This clonotype was found once. The CDR3 region is CASSLPGLGAFF. CDR3 nucleotides: TGTGCCAGCAGCCTTCCGGGACTGGGGGCTTTCTTT. The chain recombines TRBV12-3 or TRBV12-4 with TRBJ1-1; the D gene is possibly TRBD1 (5 bases). Trimming left V 6 bases short and J 11 bases short, with 16 bases between. The CDR3 runs to 12 residues.